This T cell receptor (beta chain) was captured in a study of cytomegalovirus exposure and HLA in healthy donors. Study results and limitations: Previous analysis showed most TCR beta V segments were productive about 87% or about 30% of the time.

The table lists this clone with a count of one. Its specificity is not known. The germline CDR1 and CDR2 sequences are SGHKS and YYEKEE (reference sequence). The CDR3 has 12 residues. V trimming: 2 bases; J trimming: 10 bases; junction bases outside the gene matches: 3. Researchers ran the PCR with 60 Vbeta and 13 Jbeta primers. Clones were read by immunoSEQ multiplex PCR, and TCRdb kept only the in-frame ones, dropping some. The sample includes about 120,000 clones, 82% of them seen just once. Specimen: PBMCs. The chain has TRBV5-5 and TRBJ2-1, with 7 bases fitting TRBD1. This receptor was identified in a woman aged 18 to 35 in good health and CMV-seronegative. CDR3 residues: CASSFTGVEQFF. In DNA form, the CDR3 reads TGTGCCAGCAGCTTTACAGGGGTAGAGCAGTTCTTC.